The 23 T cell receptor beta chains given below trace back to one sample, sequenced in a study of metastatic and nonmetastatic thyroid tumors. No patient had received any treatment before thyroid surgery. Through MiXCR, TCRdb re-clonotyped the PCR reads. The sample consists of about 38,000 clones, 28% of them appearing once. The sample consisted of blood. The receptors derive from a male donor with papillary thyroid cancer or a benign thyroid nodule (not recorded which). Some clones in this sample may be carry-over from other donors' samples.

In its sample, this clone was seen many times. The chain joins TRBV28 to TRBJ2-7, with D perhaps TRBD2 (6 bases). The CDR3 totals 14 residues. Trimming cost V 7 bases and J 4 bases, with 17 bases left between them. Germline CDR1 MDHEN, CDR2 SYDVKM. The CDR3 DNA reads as TGTGCCAGCACCGAGCGGGCCTCGGCTTACGAGCAGTACTTC. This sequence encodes CASTERASAYEQYF.

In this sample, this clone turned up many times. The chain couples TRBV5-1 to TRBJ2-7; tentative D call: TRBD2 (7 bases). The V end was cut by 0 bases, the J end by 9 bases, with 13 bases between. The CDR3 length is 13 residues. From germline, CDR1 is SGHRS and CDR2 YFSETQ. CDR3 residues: CASSLDHREGQYF. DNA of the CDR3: TGCGCCAGCAGCTTGGACCACAGGGAGGGGCAGTACTTC.

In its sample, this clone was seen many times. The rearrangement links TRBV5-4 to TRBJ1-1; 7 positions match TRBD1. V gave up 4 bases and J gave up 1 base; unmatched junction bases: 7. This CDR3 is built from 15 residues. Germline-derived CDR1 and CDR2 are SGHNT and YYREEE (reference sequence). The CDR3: CASSRGQGGNTEAFF. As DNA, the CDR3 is TGTGCCAGCAGCCGGGGTCAGGGGGGGAACACTGAAGCTTTCTTT.

CDR3 in amino acids: CASSQEVWDSPQETQYF. The CDR3 DNA reads TGTGCCAGCAGCCAAGAAGTTTGGGACTCACCCCAAGAGACCCAGTACTTC. The chain couples TRBV18 to TRBJ2-5, with a weak D call TRBD2 (6 bases). This CDR3 spans 17 amino acids. The germline V gene has CDR1 KGHSH and CDR2 LQKENI. V was clipped by 8 bases and J by 1 base, with 23 bases between them.

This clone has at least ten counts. As DNA, the CDR3 is TGTGCCAGCAGAATCAATGAGCAGTTCTTC. The encoded protein is CASRINEQFF. This chain uses TRBV2 with TRBJ2-1; D remains unclear. The CDR3 is 10 amino acids. Germline lookup yields CDR1 SNHLY and CDR2 FYNNEI. Trimming shortened V by 6 bases and J by 6 bases, and 3 bases separated the two germline ends.

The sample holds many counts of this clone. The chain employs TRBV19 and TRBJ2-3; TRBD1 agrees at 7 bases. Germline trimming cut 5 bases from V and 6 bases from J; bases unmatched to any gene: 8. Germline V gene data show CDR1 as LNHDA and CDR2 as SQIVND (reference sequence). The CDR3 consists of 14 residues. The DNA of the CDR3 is TGTGCCAGTAGTGTGGGACAGCATACGGATACGCAGTATTTT. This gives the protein CASSVGQHTDTQYF. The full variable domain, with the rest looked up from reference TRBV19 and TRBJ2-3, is DGGITQSPKYLFRKEGQNVTLSCEQNLNHDAMYWYRQDPGQGLRLIYYSQIVNDFQKGDIAEGYSVSREKKESFPLTVTSAQKNPTAFYLCASSVGQHTDTQYFGPGTRLTVL.

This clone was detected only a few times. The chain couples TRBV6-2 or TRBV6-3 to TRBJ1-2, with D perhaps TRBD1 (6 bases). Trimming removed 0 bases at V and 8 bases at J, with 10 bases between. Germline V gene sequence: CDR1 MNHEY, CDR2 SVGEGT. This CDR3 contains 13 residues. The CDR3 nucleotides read TGTGCCAGCAGTTACTCGATAGGGGGAGGCTACACCTTC. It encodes CASSYSIGGGYTF.

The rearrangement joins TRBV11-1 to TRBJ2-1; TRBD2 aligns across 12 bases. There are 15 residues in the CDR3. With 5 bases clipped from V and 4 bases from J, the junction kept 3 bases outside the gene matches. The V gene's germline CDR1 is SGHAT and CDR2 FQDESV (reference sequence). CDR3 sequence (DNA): TGTGCCAGCAGCCGGACTAGCGGGGCTTACAATGAGCAGTTCTTC. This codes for CASSRTSGAYNEQFF.

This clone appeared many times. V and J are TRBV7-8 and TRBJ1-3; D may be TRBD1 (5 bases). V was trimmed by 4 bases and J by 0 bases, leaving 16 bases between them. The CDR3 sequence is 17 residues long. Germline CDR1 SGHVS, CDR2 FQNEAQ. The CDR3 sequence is CASSSSTVDYSGNTIYF. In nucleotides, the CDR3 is TGTGCCAGCAGCTCATCGACAGTCGACTACTCTGGAAACACCATATATTTT.

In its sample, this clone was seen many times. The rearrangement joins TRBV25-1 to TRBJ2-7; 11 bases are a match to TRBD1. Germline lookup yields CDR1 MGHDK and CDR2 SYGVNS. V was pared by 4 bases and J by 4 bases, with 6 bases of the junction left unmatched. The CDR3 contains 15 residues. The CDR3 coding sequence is TGTGCCAGCAGTGCCCCCGGACAGGGGGCTTACGAGCAGTACTTC. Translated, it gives CASSAPGQGAYEQYF.

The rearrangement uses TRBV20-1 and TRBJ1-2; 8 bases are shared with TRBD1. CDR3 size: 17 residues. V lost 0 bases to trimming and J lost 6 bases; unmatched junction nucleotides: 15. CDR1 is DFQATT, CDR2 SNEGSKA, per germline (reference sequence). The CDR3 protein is CSARDDLTDRDKDGYTF. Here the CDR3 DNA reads TGCAGTGCTAGAGACGACCTTACGGACAGGGACAAAGATGGCTACACCTTC.

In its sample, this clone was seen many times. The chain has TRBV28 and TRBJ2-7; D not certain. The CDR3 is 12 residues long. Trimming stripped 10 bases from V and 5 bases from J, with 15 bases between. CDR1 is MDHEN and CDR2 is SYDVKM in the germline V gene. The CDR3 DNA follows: TGTGCCACGTATTCAACCAAGGACGAGCAGTACTTC. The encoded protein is CATYSTKDEQYF.

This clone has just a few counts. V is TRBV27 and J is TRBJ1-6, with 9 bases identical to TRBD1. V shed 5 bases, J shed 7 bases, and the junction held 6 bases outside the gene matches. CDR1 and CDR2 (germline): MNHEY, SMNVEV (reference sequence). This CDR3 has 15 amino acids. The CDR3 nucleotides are TGTGCCAGCAGTCCACAGGGGGCTGGGAATTCACCCCTCCACTTT. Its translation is CASSPQGAGNSPLHF.

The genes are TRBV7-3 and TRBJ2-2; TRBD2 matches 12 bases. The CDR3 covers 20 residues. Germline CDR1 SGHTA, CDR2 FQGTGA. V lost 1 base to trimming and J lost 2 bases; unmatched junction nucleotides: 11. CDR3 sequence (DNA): TGTGCCAGCAGCTTAAACCCTAGCGGGAGGGCCCTTACAAACACCGGGGAGCTGTTTTTT. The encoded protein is CASSLNPSGRALTNTGELFF.

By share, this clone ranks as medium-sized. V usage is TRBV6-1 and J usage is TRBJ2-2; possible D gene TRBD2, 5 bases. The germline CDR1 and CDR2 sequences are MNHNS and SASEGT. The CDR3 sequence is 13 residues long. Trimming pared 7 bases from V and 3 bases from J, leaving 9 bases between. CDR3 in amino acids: CASTSFDTGELFF. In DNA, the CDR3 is TGTGCCAGCACTAGCTTTGACACCGGGGAGCTGTTTTTT.

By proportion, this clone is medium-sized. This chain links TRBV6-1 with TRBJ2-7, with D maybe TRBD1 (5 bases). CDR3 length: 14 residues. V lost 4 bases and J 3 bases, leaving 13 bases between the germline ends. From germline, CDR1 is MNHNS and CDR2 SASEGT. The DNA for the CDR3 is TGTGCCAGCAGTGTAACGACAGAAAACTACGAGCAGTACTTC. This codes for CASSVTTENYEQYF.

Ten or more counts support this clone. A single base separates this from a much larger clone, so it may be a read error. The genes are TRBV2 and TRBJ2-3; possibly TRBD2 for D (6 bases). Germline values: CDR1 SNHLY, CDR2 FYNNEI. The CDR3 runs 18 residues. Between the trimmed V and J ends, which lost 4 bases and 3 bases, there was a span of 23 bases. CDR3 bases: TGTGCCAGCAGTGTAGCGCGGAGTTGGGGGGTTTTAACAGATACGCAGTATTTT. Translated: CASSVARSWGVLTDTQYF.

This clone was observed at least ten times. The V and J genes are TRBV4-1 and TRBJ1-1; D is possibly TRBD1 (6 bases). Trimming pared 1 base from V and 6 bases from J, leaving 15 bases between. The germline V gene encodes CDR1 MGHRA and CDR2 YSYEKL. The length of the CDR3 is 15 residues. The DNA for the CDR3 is TGCGCCAGCAGCCAAGTCGGCAGGGGATCTCCTGAAGCTTTCTTT. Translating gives CASSQVGRGSPEAFF.

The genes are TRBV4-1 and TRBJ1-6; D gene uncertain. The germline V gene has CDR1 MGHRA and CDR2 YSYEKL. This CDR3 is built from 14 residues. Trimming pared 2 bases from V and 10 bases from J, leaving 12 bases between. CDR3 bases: TGCGCCAGCAGCCAACAGACCGTCGGCTCACCCCTCCACTTT. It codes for CASSQQTVGSPLHF.

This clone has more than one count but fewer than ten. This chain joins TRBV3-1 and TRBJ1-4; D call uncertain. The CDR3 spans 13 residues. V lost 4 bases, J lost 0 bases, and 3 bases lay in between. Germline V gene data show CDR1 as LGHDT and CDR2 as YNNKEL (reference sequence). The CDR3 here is CASSRTTNEKLFF. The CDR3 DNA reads TGTGCCAGCAGCCGTACAACTAATGAAAAACTGTTTTTT.

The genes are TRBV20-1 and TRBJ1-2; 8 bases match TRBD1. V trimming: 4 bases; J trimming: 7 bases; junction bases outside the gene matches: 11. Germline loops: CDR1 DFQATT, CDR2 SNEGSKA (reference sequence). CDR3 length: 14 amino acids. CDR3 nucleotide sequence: TGCAGTGCTACGACGACAGGGGCAAGAGGTGGCTACACCTTC. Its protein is CSATTTGARGGYTF.

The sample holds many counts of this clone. The DNA of the CDR3 is TGTGCCAGCAGCTTAGCGGAGGTCGGGGACAACTATGGCTACACCTTC. Translating gives CASSLAEVGDNYGYTF. This chain joins TRBV7-3 and TRBJ1-2, with D tentatively TRBD1 (5 bases). Germline V gene lookup returns CDR1 SGHTA and CDR2 FQGTGA. V lost 2 bases and J lost 2, with 15 bases in between. This CDR3 comprises 16 residues.

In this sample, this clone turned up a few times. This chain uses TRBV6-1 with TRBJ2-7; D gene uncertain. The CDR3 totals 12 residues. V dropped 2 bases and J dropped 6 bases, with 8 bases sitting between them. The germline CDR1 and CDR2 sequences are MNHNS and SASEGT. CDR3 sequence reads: CASSEFGGEQYF. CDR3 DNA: TGTGCCAGCAGTGAATTCGGTGGCGAGCAGTACTTC.